A selection of T cell receptor beta chains follows, all from one sample in a study of CD8 T cells in ankylosing spondylitis. TCRdb re-called the 5' RACE reads through MiXCR, storing one row per CDR3 protein. The sample carries under 850,000 distinct CDR3 sequences, 15% to 20% recorded once. Sequencing input: blood, either unsorted or a sorted T cell fraction (not recorded which). All receptors derive from a male donor with ankylosing spondylitis. CDR3s include the opening cysteine and the closing phenylalanine or tryptophan. The order of the fields is V gene, CDR3 length, J gene, CDR3 protein.

>TRBV6-5|16|TRBJ1-6
CASSSRTEIYNSPLHF
>TRBV20-1|15|TRBJ1-1
CSAKTLQGSNTEAFF
>TRBV5-1|14|TRBJ2-1
CASSLGMRTGEQFF
>TRBV7-2|15|TRBJ1-6
CASSPWTGGNSPLHF
>TRBV12-3/TRBV12-4|13|TRBJ2-3
CASSLGQGDTQYF
>TRBV4-1|14|TRBJ2-3
CARSQGSNTDTQYF
>TRBV12-3/TRBV12-4|14|TRBJ2-2
CASSRDHNTGELFF
>TRBV4-3|16|TRBJ2-1
CASSQDRSSSYNEQFF
>TRBV12-3/TRBV12-4|16|TRBJ2-1
CASSVGTGRGYNEQFF
>TRBV7-9|12|TRBJ2-4
CASTALQGAQYF
>TRBV5-5|14|TRBJ1-2
CASSLAGKRYGYTF
>TRBV4-3|17|TRBJ1-6
CASSQGRQGAFDSPLHF